This T cell receptor beta chain was profiled in a study of human T cells and chemical hapten exposure. After removal of 1 base from V and 10 bases from J, the junction contained 3 bases not matched to a gene. This CDR3 is 12 amino acids long. CDR1 is SGHDN, CDR2 FVKESK, per germline. Time point described: pre-sensitization, week 0. Treatment in this sample: therapeutic diphenylcyclopropenone sensitization with weekly scalp DPC. This clonotype was picked up a small number of times. From the RACE reads, TCRdb called clonotypes with MiXCR, one entry per CDR3 protein. The sample has around 350,000 distinct CDR3 sequences, around 5.5% seen once; the top ten hold more than 8%.

This receptor was identified in a woman between 18 and 29 years old with alopecia areata. Some clones in this sample may be carry-over from other donors' samples. The chain joins TRBV14 to TRBJ1-1; 7 positions agree with TRBD1. The sequenced sample was whole blood, obtained in connection with sensitization to the hapten diphenylcyclopropenone (DPC). In DNA form, the CDR3 reads TGTGCCAGCAGCCAAGCGAGGGGGCGAGCTTTCTTT. It specifies CASSQARGRAFF.